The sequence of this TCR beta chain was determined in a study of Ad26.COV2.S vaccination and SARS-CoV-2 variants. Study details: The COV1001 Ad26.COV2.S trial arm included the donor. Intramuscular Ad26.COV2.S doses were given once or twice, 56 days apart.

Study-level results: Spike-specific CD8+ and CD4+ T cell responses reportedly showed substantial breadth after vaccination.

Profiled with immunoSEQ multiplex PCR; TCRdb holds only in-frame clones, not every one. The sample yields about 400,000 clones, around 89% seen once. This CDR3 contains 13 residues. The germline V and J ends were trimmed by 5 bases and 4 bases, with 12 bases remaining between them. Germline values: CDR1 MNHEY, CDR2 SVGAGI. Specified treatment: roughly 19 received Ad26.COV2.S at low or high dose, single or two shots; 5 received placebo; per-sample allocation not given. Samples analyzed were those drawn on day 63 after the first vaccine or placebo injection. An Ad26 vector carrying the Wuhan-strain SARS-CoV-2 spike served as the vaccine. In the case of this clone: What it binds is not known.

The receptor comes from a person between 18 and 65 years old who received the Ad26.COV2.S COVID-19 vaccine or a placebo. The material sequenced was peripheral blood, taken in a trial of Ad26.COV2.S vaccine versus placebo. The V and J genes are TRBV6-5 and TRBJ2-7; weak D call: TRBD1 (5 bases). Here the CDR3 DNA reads TGTGCCAGCAGTACAGGACCCGTATACGAGCAGTACTTC. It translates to CASSTGPVYEQYF.